This TCR beta chain was obtained from a study of T cell changes during pregnancy in multiple sclerosis (dated by TCRdb to 2018 to 2020). The study in broad terms: The study looked at changes in the T cell repertoire across pregnancy in women with multiple sclerosis.

Libraries came from the immunoSEQ multiplex PCR assay. Held by TCRdb, this immuneACCESS table contains in-frame sequences only and omits some clones. Under half of the omission traces to an unresolved V gene where checked; the cause of the rest is unknown. The sample data list about 100,000 clones, and just over 90% of these were observed just once. Around 1.2% of the sample is in the top ten clones. From a lookup of the germline V gene, CDR1 and CDR2 are SNHLY and FYNNEI. The CDR3 spans 14 residues, from the cysteine through the phenylalanine. Solely the CDR3 DNA is kept, with 42 bases framed from the first base. Clipping removes 8 bases from V and 5 bases from J, with 10 as the unmatched junction base count. In the case of this clone: Its antigen is not yet known. Base qualities are missing; no much larger clone stands one base away.

The TCR sequence derives from a female donor with multiple sclerosis, enrolled in a pregnancy study. The sample was peripheral blood, taken in the second trimester of pregnancy. The chain links TRBV2 with TRBJ2-7, with TRBD1 identical over 9 junction bases. The CDR3 sequence is CASVGGQGGHEQYF. The base sequence is TGTGCCAGCGTGGGGGGACAGGGAGGACACGAGCAGTACTTC.